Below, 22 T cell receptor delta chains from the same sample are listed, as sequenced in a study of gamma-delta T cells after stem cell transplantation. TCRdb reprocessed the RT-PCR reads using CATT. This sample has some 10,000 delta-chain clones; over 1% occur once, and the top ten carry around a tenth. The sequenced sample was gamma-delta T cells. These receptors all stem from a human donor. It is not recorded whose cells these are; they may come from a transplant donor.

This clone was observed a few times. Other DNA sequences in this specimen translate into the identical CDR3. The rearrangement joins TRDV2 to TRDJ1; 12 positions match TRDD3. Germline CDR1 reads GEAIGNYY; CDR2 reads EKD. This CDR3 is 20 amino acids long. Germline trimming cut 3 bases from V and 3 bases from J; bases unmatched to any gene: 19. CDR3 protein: CACDPILGDTRPGVADKLIF. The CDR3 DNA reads TGTGCCTGTGACCCTATACTGGGGGATACAAGGCCAGGGGTGGCCGATAAACTCATCTTT.

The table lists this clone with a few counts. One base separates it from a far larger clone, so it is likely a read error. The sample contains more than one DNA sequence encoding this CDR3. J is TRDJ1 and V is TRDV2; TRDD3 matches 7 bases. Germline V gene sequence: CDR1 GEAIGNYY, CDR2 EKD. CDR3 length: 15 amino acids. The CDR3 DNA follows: TGTGCCTGTGACGAGACTGGGGTCCTGGCCGATAAACTCATATTT. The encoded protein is CACDETGVLADKLIF.

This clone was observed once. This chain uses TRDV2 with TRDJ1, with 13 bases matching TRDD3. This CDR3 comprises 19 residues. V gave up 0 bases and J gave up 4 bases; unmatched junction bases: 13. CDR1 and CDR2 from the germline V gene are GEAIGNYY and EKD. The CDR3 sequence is CACDTVATGGYAAIDKLIF. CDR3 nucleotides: TGTGCCTGTGACACCGTGGCCACTGGGGGATACGCGGCCATCGATAAACTCATCTTT.

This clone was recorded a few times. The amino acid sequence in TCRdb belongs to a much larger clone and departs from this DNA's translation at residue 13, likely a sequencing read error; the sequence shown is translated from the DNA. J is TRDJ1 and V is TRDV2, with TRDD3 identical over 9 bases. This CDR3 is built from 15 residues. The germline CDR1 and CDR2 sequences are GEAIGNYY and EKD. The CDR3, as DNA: TGTGCCTGTGACCCATTGGGGGATATGTCCGATAAACCCATCTTT. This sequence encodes CACDPLGDMSDKPIF.

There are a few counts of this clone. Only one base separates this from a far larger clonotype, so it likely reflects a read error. The CDR3 DNA reads TGTGCCTGTGACACCGTCGCTGGGGGATACGCCCGGGTAACCGATGAACTCATCTTT. This gives the protein CACDTVAGGYARVTDELIF. The chain joins TRDV2 to TRDJ1, with TRDD3 matching over 12 bases. The germline V gene has CDR1 GEAIGNYY and CDR2 EKD. CDR3 size: 19 residues.

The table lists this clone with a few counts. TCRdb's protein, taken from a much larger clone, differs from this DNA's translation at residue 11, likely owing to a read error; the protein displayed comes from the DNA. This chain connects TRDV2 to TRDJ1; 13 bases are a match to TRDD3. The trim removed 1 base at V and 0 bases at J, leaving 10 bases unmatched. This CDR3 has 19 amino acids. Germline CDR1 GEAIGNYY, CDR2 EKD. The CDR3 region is CACDTLLGDTHLNTDKLIF. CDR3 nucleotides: TGTGCCTGTGACACTCTACTGGGGGATACGCACTTGAACACCGATAAACTCATCTTT.

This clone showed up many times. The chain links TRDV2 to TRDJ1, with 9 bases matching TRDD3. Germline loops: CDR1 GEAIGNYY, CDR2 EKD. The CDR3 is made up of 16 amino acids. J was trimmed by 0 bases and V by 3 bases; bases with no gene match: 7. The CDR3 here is CACDVLGDKYTDKLIF. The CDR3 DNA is TGTGCCTGTGACGTACTGGGGGACAAGTACACCGATAAACTCATCTTT.

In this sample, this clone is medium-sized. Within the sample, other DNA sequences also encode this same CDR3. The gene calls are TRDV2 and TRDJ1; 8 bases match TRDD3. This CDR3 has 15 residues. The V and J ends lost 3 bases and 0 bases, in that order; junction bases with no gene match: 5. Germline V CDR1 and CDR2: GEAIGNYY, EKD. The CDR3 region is CACDSLGDHTDKLIF. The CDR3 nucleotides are TGTGCCTGTGACTCTCTGGGGGACCACACCGATAAACTCATCTTT.

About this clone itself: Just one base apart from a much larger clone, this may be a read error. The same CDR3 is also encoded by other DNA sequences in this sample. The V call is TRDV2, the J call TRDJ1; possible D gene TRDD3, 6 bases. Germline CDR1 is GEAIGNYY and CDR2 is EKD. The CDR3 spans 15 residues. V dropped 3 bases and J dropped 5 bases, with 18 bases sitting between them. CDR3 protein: CACDPLGGPQDKLIF. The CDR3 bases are TGTGCCTGTGACCCCTTGGGGGGGCCTCAAGATAAACTCATCTTT.

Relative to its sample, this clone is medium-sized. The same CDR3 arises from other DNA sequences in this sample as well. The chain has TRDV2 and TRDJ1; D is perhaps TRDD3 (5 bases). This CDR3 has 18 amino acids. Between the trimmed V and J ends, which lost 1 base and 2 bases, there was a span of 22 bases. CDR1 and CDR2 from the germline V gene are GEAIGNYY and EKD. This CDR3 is CACDTLLPRGMPTDKLIF. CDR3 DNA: TGTGCCTGTGACACTCTCCTCCCTCGTGGGATGCCGACCGATAAACTCATCTTT.

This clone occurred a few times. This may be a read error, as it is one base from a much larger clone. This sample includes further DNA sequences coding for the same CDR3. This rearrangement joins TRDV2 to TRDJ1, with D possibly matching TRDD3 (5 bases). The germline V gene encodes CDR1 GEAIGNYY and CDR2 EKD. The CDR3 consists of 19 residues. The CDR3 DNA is TGTGCCTGCGACACCGTTAGGTCCGGGGGTCACTCGTACACCGATAAACTCATCTTT. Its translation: CACDTVRSGGHSYTDKLIF.

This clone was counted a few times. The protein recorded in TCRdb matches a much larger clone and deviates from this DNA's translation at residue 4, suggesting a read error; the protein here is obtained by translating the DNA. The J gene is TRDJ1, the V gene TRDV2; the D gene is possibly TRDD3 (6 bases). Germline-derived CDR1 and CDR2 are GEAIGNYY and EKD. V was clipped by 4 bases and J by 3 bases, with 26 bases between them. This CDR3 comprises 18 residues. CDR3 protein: CACETVRSGGTGPDKLIF. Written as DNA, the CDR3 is TGTGCCTGTGAAACCGTCCGTTCCGGGGGAACCGGTCCCGATAAACTCATCTTT.

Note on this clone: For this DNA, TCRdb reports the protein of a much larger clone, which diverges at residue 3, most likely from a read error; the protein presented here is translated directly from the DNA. The CDR3 region has the DNA TGTGCCCGTGACACGCTGGGGGATACGGCGTCCTGGGACACCCGACAGATGTTTTTC. Translating it yields CARDTLGDTASWDTRQMFF. The chain has TRDV2 and TRDJ3, with 12 bases lining up with TRDD3. There are 19 residues in the CDR3. CDR1 GEAIGNYY and CDR2 EKD come from the germline V gene.

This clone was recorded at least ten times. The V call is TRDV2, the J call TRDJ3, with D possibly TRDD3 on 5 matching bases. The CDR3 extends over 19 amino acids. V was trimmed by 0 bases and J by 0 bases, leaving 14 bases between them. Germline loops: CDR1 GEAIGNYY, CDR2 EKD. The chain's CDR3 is CACDTAGVPSSWDTRQMFF. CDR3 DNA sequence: TGTGCCTGTGACACCGCGGGGGTACCGAGCTCCTGGGACACCCGACAGATGTTTTTC.

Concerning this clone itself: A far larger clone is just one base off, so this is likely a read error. The CDR3 sequence: CACNGLTGGYAVTDKLIF. CDR3 nucleotides: TGTGCCTGTAACGGGTTAACTGGGGGATACGCGGTCACCGATAAACTCATCTTT. This chain joins TRDV2 and TRDJ1, with 13 positions matching TRDD3. Germline trimming cut 6 bases from V and 1 base from J; bases unmatched to any gene: 13. This CDR3 has 18 residues. Germline assignment: CDR1 GEAIGNYY and CDR2 EKD.

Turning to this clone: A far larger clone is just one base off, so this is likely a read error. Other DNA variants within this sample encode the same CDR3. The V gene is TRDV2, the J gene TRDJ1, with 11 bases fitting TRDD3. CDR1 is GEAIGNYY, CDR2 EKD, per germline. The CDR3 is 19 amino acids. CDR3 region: CACDPVRPGGYRAEDKLIF. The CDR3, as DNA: TGCGCCTGTGACCCGGTAAGGCCTGGGGGATACCGGGCAGAGGATAAACTCATCTTT.

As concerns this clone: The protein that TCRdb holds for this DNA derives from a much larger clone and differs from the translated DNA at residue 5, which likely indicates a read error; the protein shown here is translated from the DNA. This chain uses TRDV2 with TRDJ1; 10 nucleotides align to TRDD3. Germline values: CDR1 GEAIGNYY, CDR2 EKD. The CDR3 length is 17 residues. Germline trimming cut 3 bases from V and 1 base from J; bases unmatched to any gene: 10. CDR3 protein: CACDALGDIRGTDKLIF. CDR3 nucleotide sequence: TGTGCCTGTGACGCCCTGGGGGATATCCGCGGCACCGATAAACTCATCTTT.

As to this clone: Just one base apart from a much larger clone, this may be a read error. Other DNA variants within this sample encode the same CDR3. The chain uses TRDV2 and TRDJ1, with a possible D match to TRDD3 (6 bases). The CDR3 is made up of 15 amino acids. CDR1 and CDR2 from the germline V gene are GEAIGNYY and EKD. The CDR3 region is CACDTLGRYTDKLIF. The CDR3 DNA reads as TGTGCCTGCGACACCCTGGGGAGATACACCGATAAACTCATCTTT.

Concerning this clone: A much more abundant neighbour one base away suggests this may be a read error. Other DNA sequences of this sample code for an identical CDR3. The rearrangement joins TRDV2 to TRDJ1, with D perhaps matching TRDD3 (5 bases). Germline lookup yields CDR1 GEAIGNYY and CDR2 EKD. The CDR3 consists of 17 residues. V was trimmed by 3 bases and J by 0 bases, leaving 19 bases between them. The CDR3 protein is CACDQIIIGGHTDKLIF. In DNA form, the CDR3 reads TGTGCCTGTGACCAGATCATAATCGGGGGCCACACCGATAAACTCATCTTT.

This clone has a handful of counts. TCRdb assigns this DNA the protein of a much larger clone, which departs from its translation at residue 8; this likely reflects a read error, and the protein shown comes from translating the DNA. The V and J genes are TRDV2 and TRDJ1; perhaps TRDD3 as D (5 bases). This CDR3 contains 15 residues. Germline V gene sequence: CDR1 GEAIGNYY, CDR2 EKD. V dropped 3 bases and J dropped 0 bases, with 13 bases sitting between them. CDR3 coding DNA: TGTGCCTGTGACCCTCTGGGCAGGTACACCGATAAACTCATCTTT. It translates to CACDPLGRYTDKLIF.

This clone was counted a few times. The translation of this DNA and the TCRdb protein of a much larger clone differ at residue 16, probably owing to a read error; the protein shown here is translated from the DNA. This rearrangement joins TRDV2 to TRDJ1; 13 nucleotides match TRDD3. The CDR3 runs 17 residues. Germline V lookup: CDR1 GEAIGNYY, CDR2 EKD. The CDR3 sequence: CACDSVLGDTRNDKLTF. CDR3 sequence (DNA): TGTGCCTGTGACAGCGTACTGGGGGATACGCGAAACGATAAACTCACCTTT.

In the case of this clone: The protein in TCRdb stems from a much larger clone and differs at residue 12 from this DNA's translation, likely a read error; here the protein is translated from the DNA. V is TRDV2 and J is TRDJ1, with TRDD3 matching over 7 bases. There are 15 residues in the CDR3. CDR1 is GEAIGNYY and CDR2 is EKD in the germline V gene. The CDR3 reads CACDSLGGRLDRLIF. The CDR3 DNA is TGTGCCTGTGACAGTCTGGGGGGCCGCCTCGATAGACTCATCTTT.